What follows are 17 T cell receptor beta chains derived from one specimen sequenced in a study of vaccination and CD4 T cells after COVID-19. Their recognized antigens are unknown. Treatment described: roughly 11-day PBMC culture with coronavirus spike peptide pools or control peptides (ViraFEST assay). Sequencing of cultured CD4+ T cell DNA used the Oncomine TCR Beta short-read assay. TCRdb processed the PCR reads anew with MiXCR; each CDR3 protein has one entry. The table has about 21,000 distinct CDR3 sequences, less than 60% seen once. What was sequenced was CD4+ T cells from blood, cultured in vitro. These receptors originate from a human donor who had recovered from COVID-19.

The chain employs TRBV9 and TRBJ1-2; 10 bases line up with TRBD1. The CDR3 contains 13 residues. Germline V gene data show CDR1 as SGDLS and CDR2 as YYNGEE. The trim removed 6 bases at V and 4 bases at J, leaving 3 bases unmatched. The CDR3 DNA follows: TGTGCCAGCACTCGGACAGGGGGCTATGGCTACACCTTC. Encoded protein: CASTRTGGYGYTF.

The table lists this clonotype with a few counts. This sequence joins TRBV20-1 and TRBJ2-3, with no clear D. V lost 3 bases and J lost 4, with 8 bases in between. The CDR3 sequence is 12 residues long. Germline lookup yields CDR1 DFQATT and CDR2 SNEGSKA (reference sequence). Here the CDR3 reads CSASYASDTQYF. CDR3 coding DNA: TGCAGTGCTAGTTATGCGTCAGATACGCAGTATTTT.

There are a few counts of this clonotype. This chain links TRBV20-1 with TRBJ2-3; 7 bases fit TRBD2. Germline V gene lookup returns CDR1 DFQATT and CDR2 SNEGSKA (reference sequence). There are 14 residues in the CDR3. The trim removed 6 bases at V and 5 bases at J, leaving 11 bases unmatched. The chain's CDR3 is CSAPELARLDTQYF. In DNA form, the CDR3 reads TGCAGTGCACCCGAACTAGCGCGTCTAGATACGCAGTATTTT.

The chain recombines TRBV7-6 with TRBJ2-7; TRBD1 matches 7 bases. The CDR3 consists of 14 residues. V trimming: 4 bases; J trimming: 4 bases; junction bases outside the gene matches: 7. The germline CDR1 and CDR2 sequences are SGHVS and FNYEAQ. The CDR3 DNA reads as TGTGCCAGCAGCTGGGGACAGAACAGTTACGAGCAGTACTTC. This translates into CASSWGQNSYEQYF.

By share, this clonotype ranks as medium-sized. The rearrangement uses TRBV24-1 and TRBJ1-5; 7 positions agree with TRBD1. Looked up from germline, CDR1 is KGHDR and CDR2 is SFDVKD. The trim removed 7 bases at V and 5 bases at J, leaving 7 bases unmatched. CDR3 length equals 14 residues. The CDR3 bases are TGTGCCACCAGCGATGACAGGGTTGATCAGCCCCAGCATTTT. This sequence encodes CATSDDRVDQPQHF.

The chain uses TRBV23-1 and TRBJ2-7, with 7 bases identical to TRBD1. TRBV23-1 carries the ORF label, with uncertain function. The CDR3 is 14 residues long. The junction had 3 bases not matched to a gene; V was cut back by 2 bases and J by 2 bases. CDR3 in DNA: TGCGCCAGCAGTCAACCGACAGGGACCTACGAGCAGTACTTC. Translated, it gives CASSQPTGTYEQYF.

This clonotype was detected a few times. V usage is TRBV19 and J usage is TRBJ1-1; the D gene is possibly TRBD1 (5 bases). V lost 5 bases to trimming and J lost 6 bases, with 16 bases between them. The CDR3 runs 14 residues. The germline V gene has CDR1 LNHDA and CDR2 SQIVND (reference sequence). The CDR3 nucleotides are TGTGCCAGTAGTCCGGGCCTTGGGGGGGCTGAAGCTTTCTTT. This gives the protein CASSPGLGGAEAFF.

The chain links TRBV21-1 to TRBJ2-7; whether TRBD1, the table's D call, matches the DNA was not checked. TRBV21-1 is described as a pseudogene. The CDR3 loop spans 17 amino acids. CDR3 in DNA: TGTGCCAGCAGCGAATTGGGACAGGGGGTTCCAAGGAGCGAGCAGTACTTC. It encodes CASSELGQGVPRSEQYF.

The V call is TRBV15, the J call TRBJ1-4, with D hard to call. The CDR3 contains 15 residues. V was trimmed by 0 bases and J by 8 bases, leaving 13 bases between them. Germline V lookup: CDR1 LNHNV, CDR2 YYDKDF (reference sequence). The CDR3 DNA sequence: TGTGCCACCAGCAGAGATACCGGTGCGGGGGAAAAACTGTTTTTT. Encoded protein: CATSRDTGAGEKLFF.

J is TRBJ2-1 and V is TRBV27, with 9 nucleotides matching TRBD1. The germline gives CDR1 MNHEY, CDR2 SMNVEV (reference sequence). Trimming at V came to 4 bases and at J to 4 bases, leaving 8 bases not matched to a gene. The CDR3 has 16 residues. CDR3 coding DNA: TGTGCCAGCAGTTCATACAGGGGGCAGAATTACAATGAGCAGTTCTTC. Protein: CASSSYRGQNYNEQFF.

The chain combines TRBV11-3 with TRBJ2-7; 7 bases are a match to TRBD2. CDR3 length: 16 residues. The ends lost 5 bases at V and 3 bases at J; junction bases unmatched: 13. Germline V gives CDR1 SGHNT, CDR2 YENEEA. The CDR3 DNA reads TGTGCCAGCAGCCGATCTAGCGGTCAAACGGTCTACGAGCAGTACTTC. Residues: CASSRSSGQTVYEQYF.

The CDR3 DNA is TGTGCCAGCAGTGAAAGTCTGCCAAAAGTCGCTTTCTTT. It encodes CASSESLPKVAFF. The chain carries TRBV6-1 and TRBJ1-1, with D uncertain. Between the trimmed V and J ends, which lost 2 bases and 11 bases, there was a span of 15 bases. The CDR3 sequence is 13 residues long. From germline, CDR1 is MNHNS and CDR2 SASEGT.

This clonotype was observed a few times. This chain uses TRBV6-2 or TRBV6-3 with TRBJ1-5; a possible D gene is TRBD1 (6 bases). The V end lost 7 bases, the J end lost 6 bases, and 13 bases lay between the germline ends. Germline V gene sequence: CDR1 MNHEY, CDR2 SVGEGT. CDR3 length equals 13 residues. The CDR3 coding sequence is TGTGCCAGCACCATAAGGGGGACTCAGCCCCAGCATTTT. Its translation: CASTIRGTQPQHF.

The chain carries TRBV6-1 and TRBJ2-5, with 8 bases fitting TRBD2. The germline V gene has CDR1 MNHNS and CDR2 SASEGT. CDR3 length: 15 amino acids. After removal of 7 bases from V and 7 bases from J, the junction contained 14 bases not matched to a gene. The CDR3 coding sequence is TGTGCCAGCACCAACATAGCGGGAAAGCTAGGGACCCAGTACTTC. Encoded protein: CASTNIAGKLGTQYF.

This clonotype was seen a few times. The chain couples TRBV7-2 to TRBJ1-1, with 8 bases fitting TRBD1. The V gene end was trimmed by 3 bases and the J gene end by 5 bases; junction bases not matched to a gene: 2. The CDR3 is 13 amino acids. CDR1 and CDR2 from the germline V gene are SGHTA and FQGNSA. The CDR3 here is CASSFDRGTEAFF. The CDR3 region has the DNA TGTGCCAGCAGCTTCGACAGGGGTACTGAAGCTTTCTTT.

This chain links TRBV6-4 with TRBJ1-1; D unresolved. Trimming removed 2 bases at V and 0 bases at J, with 13 bases between. The CDR3 is 16 residues long. Germline V CDR1 and CDR2: MRHNA, SNTAGT. The CDR3 DNA reads as TGTGCCAGCAGTGACGATCGGAGTCTCATGAACACTGAAGCTTTCTTT. It specifies CASSDDRSLMNTEAFF.

V usage is TRBV20-1 and J usage is TRBJ2-1, with D possibly TRBD2 on 6 matching bases. Germline loops: CDR1 DFQATT, CDR2 SNEGSKA (reference sequence). V lost 2 bases, J lost 0 bases, and 17 bases lay in between. The CDR3 consists of 17 residues. The CDR3 protein is CSARLPHRRDSYNEQFF. DNA of the CDR3: TGCAGTGCTAGACTCCCGCATCGGCGGGACTCCTACAATGAGCAGTTCTTC.